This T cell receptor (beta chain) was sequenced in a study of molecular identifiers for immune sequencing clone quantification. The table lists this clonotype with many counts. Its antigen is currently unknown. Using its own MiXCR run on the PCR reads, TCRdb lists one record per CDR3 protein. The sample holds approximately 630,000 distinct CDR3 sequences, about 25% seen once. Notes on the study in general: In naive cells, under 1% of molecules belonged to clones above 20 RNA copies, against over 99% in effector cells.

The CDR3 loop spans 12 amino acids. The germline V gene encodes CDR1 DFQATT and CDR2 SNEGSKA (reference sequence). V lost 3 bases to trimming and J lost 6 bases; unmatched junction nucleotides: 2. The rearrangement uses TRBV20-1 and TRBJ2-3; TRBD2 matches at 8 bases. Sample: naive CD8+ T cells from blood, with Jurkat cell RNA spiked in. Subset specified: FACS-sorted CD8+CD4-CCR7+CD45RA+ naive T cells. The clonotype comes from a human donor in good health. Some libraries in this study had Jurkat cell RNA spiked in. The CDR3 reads CSARGLVDTQYF. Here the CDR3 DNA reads TGCAGTGCTAGGGGACTAGTGGATACGCAGTATTTT.